The clone carrying this T cell receptor (beta chain) occurred a few times. The sample originates from a study of blood T cell repertoires in COVID-19. Germline lookup yields CDR1 LGHDT and CDR2 YNNKEL (reference sequence). This CDR3 has 15 residues. Trimming at V came to 5 bases and at J to 3 bases, leaving 3 bases not matched to a gene. Assay: immunoSEQ multiplex PCR; the TCRdb copy retains only in-frame clones and omits some. The table lists 150,000 to 200,000 clones, 86% of them singletons. This chain connects TRBV3-1 (or the pseudogene TRBV3-2) to TRBJ2-7, with TRBD2 matching over 14 bases. The specimen was peripheral blood. The sequence came from a woman between 55 and 75 years old with COVID-19, enrolled during active disease. CDR3 in amino acids: CASSWGLAGDYEQYF. CDR3 sequence (DNA): TGTGCCAGCAGCTGGGGACTAGCGGGAGACTACGAGCAGTACTTC.